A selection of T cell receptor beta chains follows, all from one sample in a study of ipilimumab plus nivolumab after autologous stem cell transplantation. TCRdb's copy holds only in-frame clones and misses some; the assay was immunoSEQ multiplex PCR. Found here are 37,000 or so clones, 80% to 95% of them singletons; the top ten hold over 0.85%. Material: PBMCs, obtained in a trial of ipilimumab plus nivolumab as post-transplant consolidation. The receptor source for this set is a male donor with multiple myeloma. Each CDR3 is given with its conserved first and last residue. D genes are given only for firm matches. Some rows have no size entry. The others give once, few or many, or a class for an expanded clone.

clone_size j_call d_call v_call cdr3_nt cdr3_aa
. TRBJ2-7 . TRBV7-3 TGTGCCAGCAGCTTAGTGGGGGGCTACGAGCAGTACTTC CASSLVGGYEQYF
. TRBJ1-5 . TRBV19 TGTGCCAGTAGTAACATGGGGCCCCAGCATTTT CASSNMGPQHF
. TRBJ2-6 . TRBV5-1 TGCGCCAGCAGCTTTCGCACATCCAACACGCCCGGGGCCAACGTCCTGACTTTC CASSFRTSNTPGANVLTF
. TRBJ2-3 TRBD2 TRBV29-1 TGCAGCTCCGGACTAGCAGATACGCAGTATTTT CSSGLADTQYF
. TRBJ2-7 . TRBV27 TGTGCCAGTAACGAGGAGGGACGCCCCACCTACGAGCAGTACTTC CASNEEGRPTYEQYF
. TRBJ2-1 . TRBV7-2 TGTGCCAGCAGCTTTTCGGTCAGCAATGAGCAGTTCTTC CASSFSVSNEQFF
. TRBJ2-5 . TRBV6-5 TGTGCCAGCAGCCCTGGGGGGTACCGCGAAGAGACCCAGTACTTC CASSPGGYREETQYF
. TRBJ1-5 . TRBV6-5 TGTGCCAGCAGTTACAGGGAGAGGCAGCCCCAGCATTTT CASSYRERQPQHF
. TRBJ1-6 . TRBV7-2 TGTGCCAGCAGCCCACCCCCACGGGGATATTCACCCCTCCACTTT CASSPPPRGYSPLHF
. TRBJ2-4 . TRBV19 TGTGCCAGTAGTGAGGACCGTTTAGTCAAAAACATTCAGTACTTC CASSEDRLVKNIQYF
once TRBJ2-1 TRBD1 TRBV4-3 TGCGCCAGCAGCCAGATGGACAGGGGTGGGTATGAGCAGTTCTTC CASSQMDRGGYEQFF
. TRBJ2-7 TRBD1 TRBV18 TGTGCCAGCTCACCACTCGACAGGGTACACGAGCAGTACTTC CASSPLDRVHEQYF
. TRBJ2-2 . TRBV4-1 TGCGCCAGCAGCCAGAGGCATCCACTCGTGAGGACAGAAAACACCGGGGAGCTGTTTTTT CASSQRHPLVRTENTGELFF
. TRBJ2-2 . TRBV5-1 TGCGCCAGCAGGAGCCTGGGACAGCGGGGCGGGGAGCTGTTTTTT CASRSLGQRGGELFF
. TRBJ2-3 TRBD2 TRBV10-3 TGTGCCATCAGTGAGTCGTCTAGCGGGATTTCAGATACGCAGTATTTT CAISESSSGISDTQYF
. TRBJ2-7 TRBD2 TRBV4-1 TGCGCCAGCAGCCAAGGCCTGGTAGCGGGATTCTCCTACGAGCAGTACTTC CASSQGLVAGFSYEQYF
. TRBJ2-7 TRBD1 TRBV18 TGTGCCAGCTCACCACCTGCGTTAATACAGGGGCGCTACGAGCAGTACTTC CASSPPALIQGRYEQYF
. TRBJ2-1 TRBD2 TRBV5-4 TGTGCCAACGCTAGCGGGGGGGCGGAATACAATGAGCAGTTCTTC CANASGGAEYNEQFF
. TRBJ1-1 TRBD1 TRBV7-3 TGTGCCAGCAGCCCAACGCCCTACAGGGGAGGGAACACTGAAGCTTTCTTT CASSPTPYRGGNTEAFF
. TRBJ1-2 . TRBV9 TGTGCCAGCAGCCCTGCTGGACGGTCGGGTCCTGGCTACACCTTC CASSPAGRSGPGYTF
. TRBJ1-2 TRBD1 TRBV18 TGTGCCAGCTCGCCGTACTTGGGACAGGGGACCTATGGCTACACCTTC CASSPYLGQGTYGYTF
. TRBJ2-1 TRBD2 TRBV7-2 TGTGCCAGCAGCTTAGGTCTAGCGGGGAGAAATGAGCAGTTCTTC CASSLGLAGRNEQFF
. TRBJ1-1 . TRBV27 TGTGCCAGCAGTTTATCGAGGTGGAACACTGAAGCTTTCTTT CASSLSRWNTEAFF
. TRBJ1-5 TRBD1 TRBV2 TGTGCCAGCAGAGACAGGGGCCAGCCCCAGCATTTT CASRDRGQPQHF
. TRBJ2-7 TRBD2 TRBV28 TGTGCCAGCAGTCTTCCGGGACTAGCGGGAGTAGACGAGCAGTACTTC CASSLPGLAGVDEQYF
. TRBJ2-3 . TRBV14 TGTGCCAGCAGTCCCGGGACCTCGAGCACAGATACGCAGTATTTT CASSPGTSSTDTQYF
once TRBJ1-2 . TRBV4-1 TGCGCCAGCAGCCAAGAAACGACAGCATCTAACTATGGCTACACCTTC CASSQETTASNYGYTF
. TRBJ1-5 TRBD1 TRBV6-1 TGTGCCAGCAGTGCACAGGGGGCGAGCAATCAGCCCCAGCATTTT CASSAQGASNQPQHF
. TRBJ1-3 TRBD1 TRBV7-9 TGTGCCAGCACCCCGCGGGGGAGACAGGGCAACTCTGGAAACACCATATATTTT CASTPRGRQGNSGNTIYF
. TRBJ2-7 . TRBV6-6 TGTGCCAGCAGTAGGGTGTACGAGCAGTACTTC CASSRVYEQYF
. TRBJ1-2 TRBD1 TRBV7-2 TGTGCCAGCAGCCGGACAGGGAGTTCAAACTATGGCTACACCTTC CASSRTGSSNYGYTF
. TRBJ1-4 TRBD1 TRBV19 TGTGCCAGTAGTGGGGGACAGGGGGTAAAACTGTTTTTT CASSGGQGVKLFF
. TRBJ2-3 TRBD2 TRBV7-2 TGTGCCAGCAGCCATAGACTAGCGGGAGGGACAGATACGCAGTATTTT CASSHRLAGGTDTQYF
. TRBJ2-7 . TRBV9 TGTGCCAGCACTAAGCCCTACGAGCAGTACTTC CASTKPYEQYF
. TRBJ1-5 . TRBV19 TGTGCCAGTAGTATAGAGGGGAGGAGCAATCAGCCCCAGCATTTT CASSIEGRSNQPQHF
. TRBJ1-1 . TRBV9 TGTGCCAGCAGCCGGGGAGTCGGGGCTACTGAAGCTTTCTTT CASSRGVGATEAFF
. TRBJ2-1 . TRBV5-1 TGCGCCAGCAGCTTGGCTAGGAACAATGAGCAGTTCTTC CASSLARNNEQFF
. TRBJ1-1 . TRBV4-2 TGTGCCAGCAGCCAAGATCTTTGGAACACTGAAGCTTTCTTT CASSQDLWNTEAFF
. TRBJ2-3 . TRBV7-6 TGTGCCAGCAGCTCCCCCAAAGATACGCAGTATTTT CASSSPKDTQYF
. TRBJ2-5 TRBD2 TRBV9 TGTGCCAGCAGCGTAGGGAGACTAGCGGGCTATCAAGAGACCCAGTACTTC CASSVGRLAGYQETQYF